This T cell receptor (beta chain) originates from a study of blood T cell repertoires in COVID-19. Study-level information: Spain, Italy and the United States supplied samples that represented acute and convalescent COVID-19. Nucleic acid was either cDNA or gDNA, and it came from T cells, B-cell-depleted T cells, or PBMCs.

Original handling: From reference gene primer amplification, estimates of nucleated cell counts were derived. Profiling relied on immunoSEQ multiplex PCR, and the TCRdb table lists in-frame clones only, not all of them. D and trimming come from the DNA, and the V and J calls and clone size come from that table. This table has about 42,000 clones, around four fifths appearing once. The CDR3 consists of 14 residues. V lost 4 bases, J lost 6 bases, and 16 bases lay in between. The V gene's germline CDR1 is SGHRS and CDR2 YFSETQ. On this clone: Other DNA sequences of this sample code for an identical CDR3.

This receptor was obtained from a human donor in a cohort sampled during active COVID-19. The rearrangement uses TRBV5-1 and TRBJ2-5; D is perhaps TRBD1 (6 bases). The sequencing input was peripheral blood. The CDR3 sequence is CASSPRGGLQTQYF. In nucleotides, the CDR3 is TGCGCCAGCAGCCCCAGGGGTGGGTTACAGACCCAGTACTTC.